The source of this T cell receptor beta chain is a study of radiotherapy plus CTLA-4 blockade in lung cancer. Study at large: The study recorded objective responses in roughly a sixth of patients and disease control in approximately 29%.

Study results and limitations: Clones derived from tumor TCRs expanded in blood after radiotherapy plus ipilimumab. Early blood T cell clone dynamics, with interferon-beta, were reported to best predict response.

Patients with chemo-refractory metastatic non-small-cell lung cancer received focal radiation plus CTLA-4 blockade with ipilimumab. As concerns this clone: Its antigen is undetermined.

This CDR3 has 14 residues. CDR1 is LGHNT, CDR2 FRNRAP, per germline. Trimming pared 5 bases from V and 1 base from J, leaving 11 bases between. Data came from immunoSEQ multiplex PCR; TCRdb stores just in-frame clones and leaves some out. The repertoire holds under 55,000 clones, with roughly 84% as singletons. J is TRBJ1-1 and V is TRBV12-5; tentative D call: TRBD1 (5 bases). The TCR sequence derives from a human donor with non-small cell lung cancer who had a partial response to radiotherapy plus ipilimumab. Specimen: peripheral blood, collected from a patient treated with radiotherapy plus ipilimumab. The DNA of the CDR3 is TGTGCTAGTGGTCTAACAGGTTCGAACACTGAAGCTTTCTTT. Its translation is CASGLTGSNTEAFF. The full variable domain, with the rest looked up from reference TRBV12-5 and TRBJ1-1, is DARVTQTPRHKVTEMGQEVTMRCQPILGHNTVFWYRQTMMQGLELLAYFRNRAPLDDSGMPKDRFSAEMPDATLATLKIQPSEPRDSAVYFCASGLTGSNTEAFFGQGTRLTVV.